A selection of T cell receptor beta chains follows, all from one sample in a study of blood T cell repertoires in COVID-19. The assay was immunoSEQ multiplex PCR, and TCRdb's table has in-frame clones only and misses some. This sample carries approximately 180,000 clones, 88% of them seen once, and the ten largest clones take 4% to 5.5%. The sample consisted of peripheral blood. The origin of the receptors is a human donor in a cohort sampled during active COVID-19. The CDR3 runs from the conserved cysteine through the conserved F or W. D genes are given only for firm matches. A clone size is listed for some rows: how often the clone was seen (once, few, many), or a class if it is expanded.

v_gene	d_gene	abundance	j_gene	CDR3aa	CDR3nt
TRBV5-4	TRBD1	NA	TRBJ1-2	CASSPDQGQGIGGYTF	TGTGCCAGCAGCCCGGACCAGGGACAGGGGATAGGTGGCTACACCTTC
TRBV27	TRBD2	once	TRBJ2-3	CASSFLAGASTSTDTQYF	TGTGCCAGCAGTTTTCTAGCGGGAGCCTCGACGAGCACAGATACGCAGTATTTT
TRBV27	NA	NA	TRBJ2-1	CASSLSSGQESSYNEQFF	TGTGCCAGCAGTTTATCCTCCGGACAAGAAAGCTCCTACAATGAGCAGTTCTTC
TRBV7-9	NA	NA	TRBJ1-4	CASSFLAETNEKLFF	TGTGCCAGCAGCTTTCTGGCGGAAACTAATGAAAAACTGTTTTTT
TRBV5-4	TRBD2	NA	TRBJ2-1	CASSGLPGLAAREQFF	TGTGCCAGCAGCGGGTTACCGGGACTAGCGGCGCGTGAGCAGTTCTTC
TRBV30	NA	NA	TRBJ1-3	CAWTTWGVKAGNTIYF	TGTGCCTGGACGACCTGGGGAGTAAAGGCTGGAAACACCATATATTTT
TRBV7-2	TRBD1	NA	TRBJ1-1	CASSLRWVTGTEAFF	TGTGCCAGCAGCCTCCGCTGGGTGACAGGGACTGAAGCTTTCTTT
TRBV2	NA	few	TRBJ1-5	CASSDSRRGNQPQHF	TGTGCCAGCAGTGATAGTAGACGGGGCAATCAGCCCCAGCATTTT
TRBV5-1	NA	NA	TRBJ2-7	CASSMDPAYEQYF	TGCGCCAGCAGCATGGACCCGGCCTACGAGCAGTACTTC
TRBV7-9	TRBD1	NA	TRBJ2-5	CASSLAGQKEETQYF	TGTGCCAGCAGCTTAGCGGGACAGAAAGAAGAGACCCAGTACTTC
TRBV18	NA	NA	TRBJ1-1	CASSPRTGSFMNTEAFF	TGTGCCAGCTCACCTAGAACAGGGTCATTCATGAACACTGAAGCTTTCTTT
TRBV19	TRBD2	NA	TRBJ2-7	CASSNLAGGPEPPYEQYF	TGTGCCAGTAGTAACCTAGCGGGGGGGCCAGAGCCCCCCTACGAGCAGTACTTC
TRBV6-5	NA	NA	TRBJ1-2	CASSPGSNYGYTF	TGTGCCAGCAGCCCCGGGTCGAACTATGGCTACACCTTC
TRBV19	NA	NA	TRBJ2-1	CASSRTVSYNEQFF	TGTGCCAGTAGTAGGACAGTCTCCTACAATGAGCAGTTCTTC
TRBV5-8	TRBD1	NA	TRBJ1-2	CASSPDRGRYSLYGYTF	TGTGCCAGCAGCCCGGACAGGGGGCGATACTCTTTATATGGCTACACCTTC
TRBV3-1/TRBV3-2	TRBD2	NA	TRBJ2-1	CASSPRDYYNEQFF	TGTGCCAGCAGCCCCCGGGACTACTACAATGAGCAGTTCTTC
TRBV20-1	TRBD2	NA	TRBJ2-1	CSASFVGGRAYNEQFF	TGCAGTGCTAGTTTCGTGGGCGGGAGGGCCTACAATGAGCAGTTCTTC
TRBV29-1	TRBD1	NA	TRBJ1-2	CSVGVPGGAGYGYTF	TGCAGCGTTGGGGTGCCAGGGGGCGCGGGCTATGGCTACACCTTC
TRBV9	NA	NA	TRBJ1-1	CASGDSEAFF	TGTGCCAGCGGCGACAGTGAAGCTTTCTTT
TRBV11-2	NA	NA	TRBJ2-7	CASSLSGRGEQYF	TGTGCCAGCAGCCTGAGCGGGCGGGGCGAGCAGTACTTC
TRBV11-2	NA	NA	TRBJ1-4	CASSLGSVEKLFF	TGTGCCAGCAGCTTAGGCTCAGTCGAAAAACTGTTTTTT
TRBV11-2	NA	NA	TRBJ1-1	CASSLGGENTEAFF	TGTGCCAGCAGCTTAGGGGGCGAGAACACTGAAGCTTTCTTT
TRBV27	TRBD2	once	TRBJ2-3	CASSPLLTSGGTIRPTDTQYF	TGTGCCAGCAGTCCCCTCCTGACTAGCGGGGGGACCATCCGTCCGACAGATACGCAGTATTTT
TRBV30	NA	NA	TRBJ1-2	CACGRGTGGGYTF	TGTGCCTGCGGCCGGGGGACCGGAGGGGGCTACACCTTC
TRBV9	TRBD1	NA	TRBJ2-2	CASSAPRTGDAGELFF	TGTGCCAGCAGCGCCCCCCGGACAGGGGACGCCGGGGAGCTGTTTTTT
TRBV5-1	TRBD1	NA	TRBJ1-5	CASSPGQGISNQPQHF	TGCGCCAGCAGCCCCGGACAGGGGATAAGCAATCAGCCCCAGCATTTT
TRBV28	NA	NA	TRBJ2-5	CASSLSQRGETQYF	TGTGCCAGCAGTTTATCCCAACGCGGGGAGACCCAGTACTTC
TRBV5-1	NA	NA	TRBJ2-7	CASSFEGSEQYF	TGCGCCAGCAGCTTCGAGGGATCCGAGCAGTACTTC
TRBV7-8	NA	once	TRBJ2-5	CASSLDNKGQQETQYF	TGTGCCAGCAGCTTAGATAACAAGGGACAACAAGAGACCCAGTACTTC
TRBV15	NA	once	TRBJ2-3	CATSRDLAADTQYF	TGTGCCACCAGCAGAGATCTCGCGGCAGATACGCAGTATTTT
TRBV12-3/TRBV12-4	TRBD2	NA	TRBJ2-7	CASSFGGGNEQYF	TGTGCCAGCAGTTTCGGGGGGGGCAACGAGCAGTACTTC
TRBV7-2	TRBD1	NA	TRBJ2-2	CASSLGTGANTGELFF	TGTGCCAGCAGCTTAGGGACAGGGGCTAACACCGGGGAGCTGTTTTTT
TRBV6-6	NA	NA	TRBJ1-1	CASSYSTVRGNTEAFF	TGTGCCAGCAGTTACTCAACCGTTCGGGGGAACACTGAAGCTTTCTTT
TRBV9	TRBD1	NA	TRBJ2-5	CASSAHDRGGQETQYF	TGTGCCAGCAGCGCTCATGACAGGGGGGGGCAGGAGACCCAGTACTTC
TRBV3-1/TRBV3-2	NA	NA	TRBJ2-7	CASSQGSGARQYF	TGTGCCAGCAGCCAAGGATCCGGAGCGCGGCAGTACTTC
TRBV30	TRBD1	NA	TRBJ1-1	CAGDRGLNTEAFF	TGTGCCGGGGACAGGGGACTCAACACTGAAGCTTTCTTT
TRBV6-6	NA	once	TRBJ2-7	CASSPGQHRWYF	TGTGCCAGCAGTCCTGGACAACACAGGTGGTACTTC
TRBV7-6	NA	NA	TRBJ2-1	CASSLVRGEQFF	TGTGCCAGCAGCTTAGTACGGGGTGAGCAGTTCTTC
TRBV28	TRBD1	NA	TRBJ1-1	CASRQSGGSEAFF	TGTGCCAGCAGACAATCAGGGGGATCCGAAGCTTTCTTT